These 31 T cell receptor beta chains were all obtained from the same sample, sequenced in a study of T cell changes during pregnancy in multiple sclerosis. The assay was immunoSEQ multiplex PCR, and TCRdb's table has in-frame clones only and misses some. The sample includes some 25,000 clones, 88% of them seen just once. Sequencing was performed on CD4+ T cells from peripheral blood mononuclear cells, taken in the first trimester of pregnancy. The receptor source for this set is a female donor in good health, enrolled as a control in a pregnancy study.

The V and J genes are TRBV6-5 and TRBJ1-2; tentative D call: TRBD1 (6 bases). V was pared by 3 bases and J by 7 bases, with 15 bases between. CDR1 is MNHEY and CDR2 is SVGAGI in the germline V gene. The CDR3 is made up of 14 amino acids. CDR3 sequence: CASSYRGGGGGYTF. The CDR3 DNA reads TGTGCCAGCAGTTATCGTGGGGGCGGAGGTGGCTACACCTTC.

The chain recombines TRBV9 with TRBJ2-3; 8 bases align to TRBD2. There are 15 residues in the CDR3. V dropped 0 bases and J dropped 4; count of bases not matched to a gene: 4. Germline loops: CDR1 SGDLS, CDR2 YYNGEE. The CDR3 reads CASSVAAAGADTQYF. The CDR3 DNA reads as TGTGCCAGCAGCGTAGCTGCAGCGGGGGCAGATACGCAGTATTTT.

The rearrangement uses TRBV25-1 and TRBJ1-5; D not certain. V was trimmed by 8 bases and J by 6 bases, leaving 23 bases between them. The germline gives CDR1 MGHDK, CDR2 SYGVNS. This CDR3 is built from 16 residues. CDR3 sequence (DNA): TGTGCCAGCGCGAGGCCCGAAGGAGGGTCGGGTCAGCCCCAGCATTTT. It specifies CASARPEGGSGQPQHF.

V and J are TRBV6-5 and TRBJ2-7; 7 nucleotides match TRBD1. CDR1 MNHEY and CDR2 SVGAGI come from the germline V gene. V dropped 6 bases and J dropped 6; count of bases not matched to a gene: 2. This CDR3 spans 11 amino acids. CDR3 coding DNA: TGTGCCAGCAGACAGGGGAGCGAGCAGTACTTC. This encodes CASRQGSEQYF.

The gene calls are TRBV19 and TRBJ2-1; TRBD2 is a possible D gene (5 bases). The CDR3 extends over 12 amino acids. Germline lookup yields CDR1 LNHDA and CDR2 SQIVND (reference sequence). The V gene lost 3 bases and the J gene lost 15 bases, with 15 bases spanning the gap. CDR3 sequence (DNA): TGTGCCAGTAGTATGGGATTAGCGAGTCTGTTCTTC. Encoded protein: CASSMGLASLFF.

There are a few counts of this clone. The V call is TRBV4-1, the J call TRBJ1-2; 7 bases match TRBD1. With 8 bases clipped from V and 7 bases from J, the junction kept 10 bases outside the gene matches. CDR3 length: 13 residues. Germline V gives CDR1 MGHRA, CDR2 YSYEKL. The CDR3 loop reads CASGRTGSVGYTF. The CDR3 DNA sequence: TGCGCCAGCGGTCGGACAGGAAGTGTTGGCTACACCTTC.

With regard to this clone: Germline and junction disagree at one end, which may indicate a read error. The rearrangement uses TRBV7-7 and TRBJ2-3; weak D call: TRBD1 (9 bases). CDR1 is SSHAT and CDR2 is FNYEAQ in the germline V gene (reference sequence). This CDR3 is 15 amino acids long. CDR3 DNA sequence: TGTGCTAGCAGCTTAGCGGGACAGGGAGCCGATACGCAGTATTTT. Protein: CASSLAGQGADTQYF.

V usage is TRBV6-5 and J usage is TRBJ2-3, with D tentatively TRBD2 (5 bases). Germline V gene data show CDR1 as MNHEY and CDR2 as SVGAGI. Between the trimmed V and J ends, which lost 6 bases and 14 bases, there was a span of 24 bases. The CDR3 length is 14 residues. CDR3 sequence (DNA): TGTGCCAGCAGCCGAGACTACCTCTTGGGCGCATGGTATTTT. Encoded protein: CASSRDYLLGAWYF.

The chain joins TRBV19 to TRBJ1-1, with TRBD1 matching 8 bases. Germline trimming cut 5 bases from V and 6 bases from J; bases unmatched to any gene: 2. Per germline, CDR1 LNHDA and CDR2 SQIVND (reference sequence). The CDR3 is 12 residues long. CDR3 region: CASSPTGAEAFF. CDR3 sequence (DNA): TGTGCCAGTAGTCCGACAGGGGCTGAAGCTTTCTTT.

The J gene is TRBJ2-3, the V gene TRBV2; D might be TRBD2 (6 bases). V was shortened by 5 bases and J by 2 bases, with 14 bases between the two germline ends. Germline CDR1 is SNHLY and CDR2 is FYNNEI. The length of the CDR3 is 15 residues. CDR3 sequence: CASSPRRGSTDTQYF. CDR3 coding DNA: TGTGCCAGCAGTCCCCGGAGGGGATCCACAGATACGCAGTATTTT. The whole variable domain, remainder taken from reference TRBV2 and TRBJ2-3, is EPEVTQTPSHQVTQMGQEVILRCVPISNHLYFYWYRQILGQKVEFLVSFYNNEISEKSEIFDDQFSVERPDGSNFTLKIRSTKLEDSAMYFCASSPRRGSTDTQYFGPGTRLTVL.

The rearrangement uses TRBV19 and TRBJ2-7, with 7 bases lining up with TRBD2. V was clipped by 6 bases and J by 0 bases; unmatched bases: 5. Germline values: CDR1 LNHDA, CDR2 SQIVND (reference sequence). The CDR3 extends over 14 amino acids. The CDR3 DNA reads TGTGCCAGTAGGTCCGGACTAGACTCCTACGAGCAGTACTTC. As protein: CASRSGLDSYEQYF.

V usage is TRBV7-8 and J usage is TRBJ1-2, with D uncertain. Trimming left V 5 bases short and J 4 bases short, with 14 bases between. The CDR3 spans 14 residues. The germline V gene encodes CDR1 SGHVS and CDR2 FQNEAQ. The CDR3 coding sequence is TGTGCCAGCAGCCCCTCGAGGCGGATCTATGGCTACACCTTC. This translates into CASSPSRRIYGYTF. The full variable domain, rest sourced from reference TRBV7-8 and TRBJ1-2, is GAGVSQSPRYKVAKRGQDVALRCDPISGHVSLFWYQQALGQGPEFLTYFQNEAQLDKSGLPSDRFFAERPEGSVSTLKIQRTQQEDSAVYLCASSPSRRIYGYTFGSGTRLTVV.

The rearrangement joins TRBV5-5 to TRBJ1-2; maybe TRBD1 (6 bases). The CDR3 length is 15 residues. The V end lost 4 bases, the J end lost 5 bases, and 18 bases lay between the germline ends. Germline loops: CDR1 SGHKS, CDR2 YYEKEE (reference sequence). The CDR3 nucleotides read TGTGCCAGCAGCACACGCGGGGGGGCAGTATATGGCTACACCTTC. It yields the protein CASSTRGGAVYGYTF.

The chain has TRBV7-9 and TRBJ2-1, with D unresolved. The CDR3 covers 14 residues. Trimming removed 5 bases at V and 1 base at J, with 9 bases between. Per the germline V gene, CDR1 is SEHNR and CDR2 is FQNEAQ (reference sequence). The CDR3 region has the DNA TGTGCCAGCAGCCCGGTCTGGTCCTACAATGAGCAGTTCTTC. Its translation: CASSPVWSYNEQFF.

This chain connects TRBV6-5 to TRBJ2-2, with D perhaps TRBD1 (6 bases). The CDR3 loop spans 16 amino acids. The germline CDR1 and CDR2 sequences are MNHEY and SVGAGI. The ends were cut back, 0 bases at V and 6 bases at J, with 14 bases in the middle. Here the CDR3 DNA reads TGTGCCAGCAGTTACTCCTGGACAGCTCTCGCCGGGGAGCTGTTTTTT. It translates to CASSYSWTALAGELFF.

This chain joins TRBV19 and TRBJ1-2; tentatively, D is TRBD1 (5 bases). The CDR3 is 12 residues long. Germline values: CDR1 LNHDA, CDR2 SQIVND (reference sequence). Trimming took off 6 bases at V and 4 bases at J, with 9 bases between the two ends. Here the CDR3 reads CASSSDTYGYTF. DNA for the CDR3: TGTGCCAGTAGCTCGGACACCTATGGCTACACCTTC.

CDR3: CATSGRTVITDTQYF. As DNA, the CDR3 is TGTGCCACCAGCGGTAGAACAGTTATCACAGATACGCAGTATTTT. The chain has TRBV15 and TRBJ2-3; no clear D gene. The CDR3 totals 15 residues. Trimming took 5 bases from V and 2 from J, leaving 14 bases between them. CDR1 LNHNV and CDR2 YYDKDF come from the germline V gene (reference sequence). The entire variable domain, with the rest obtained from reference TRBV15 and TRBJ2-3, is as follows: DAMVIQNPRYQVTQFGKPVTLSCSQTLNHNVMYWYQQKSSQAPKLLFHYYDKDFNNEADTPDNFQSRRPNTSFCFLDIRSPGLGDTAMYLCATSGRTVITDTQYFGPGTRLTVL.

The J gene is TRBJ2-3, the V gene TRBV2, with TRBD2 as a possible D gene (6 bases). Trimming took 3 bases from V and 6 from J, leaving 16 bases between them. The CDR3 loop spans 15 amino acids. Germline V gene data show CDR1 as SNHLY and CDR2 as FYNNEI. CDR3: CASSEIGGPGDTQYF. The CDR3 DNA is TGTGCCAGCAGTGAGATAGGAGGGCCCGGTGATACGCAGTATTTT.

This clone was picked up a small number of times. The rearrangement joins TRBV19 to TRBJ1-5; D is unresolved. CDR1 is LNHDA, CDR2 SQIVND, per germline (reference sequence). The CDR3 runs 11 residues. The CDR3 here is CTLAWGQPQHF. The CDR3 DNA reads TGTACGCTAGCGTGGGGACAGCCCCAGCATTTT.

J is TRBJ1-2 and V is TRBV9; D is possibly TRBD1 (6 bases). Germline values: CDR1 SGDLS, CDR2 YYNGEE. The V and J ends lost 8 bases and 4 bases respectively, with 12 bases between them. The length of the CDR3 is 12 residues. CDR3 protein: CARLGGGYGYTF. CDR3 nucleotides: TGTGCCAGACTAGGGGGGGGCTATGGCTACACCTTC.

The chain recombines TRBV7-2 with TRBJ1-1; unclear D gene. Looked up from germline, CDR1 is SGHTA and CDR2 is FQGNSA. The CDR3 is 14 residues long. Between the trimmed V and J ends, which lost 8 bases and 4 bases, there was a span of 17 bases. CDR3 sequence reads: CASATSWEATEAFF. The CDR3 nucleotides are TGTGCCAGCGCTACGTCGTGGGAGGCCACTGAAGCTTTCTTT.

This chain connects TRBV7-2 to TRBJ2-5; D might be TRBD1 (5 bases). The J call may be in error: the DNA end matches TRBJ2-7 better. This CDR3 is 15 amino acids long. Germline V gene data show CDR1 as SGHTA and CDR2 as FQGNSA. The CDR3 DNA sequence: TGTGCCAGCAGCTTATCCCCTTCCCAGGGTGGCGAGCAGTACTTC. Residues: CASSLSPSQGGEQYF.

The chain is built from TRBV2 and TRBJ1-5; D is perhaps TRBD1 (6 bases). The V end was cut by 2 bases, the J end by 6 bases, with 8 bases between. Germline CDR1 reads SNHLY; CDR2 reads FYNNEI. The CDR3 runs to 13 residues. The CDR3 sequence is CASSEQGIQPQHF. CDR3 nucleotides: TGTGCCAGCAGTGAACAGGGGATTCAGCCCCAGCATTTT.

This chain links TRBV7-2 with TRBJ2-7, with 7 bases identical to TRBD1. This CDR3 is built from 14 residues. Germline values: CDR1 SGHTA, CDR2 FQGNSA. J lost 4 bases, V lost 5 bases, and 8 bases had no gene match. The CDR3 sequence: CASSPRQGWYEQYF. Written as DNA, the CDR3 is TGTGCCAGCAGCCCCCGACAGGGTTGGTACGAGCAGTACTTC.

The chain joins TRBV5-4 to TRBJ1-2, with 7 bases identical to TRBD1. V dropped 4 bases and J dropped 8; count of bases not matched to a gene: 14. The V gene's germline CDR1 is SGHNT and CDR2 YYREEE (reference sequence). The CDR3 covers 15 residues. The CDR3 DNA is TGTGCCAGCAGCAAGAACAGGGGACCTCTTGGGGGCTACACCTTC. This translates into CASSKNRGPLGGYTF.

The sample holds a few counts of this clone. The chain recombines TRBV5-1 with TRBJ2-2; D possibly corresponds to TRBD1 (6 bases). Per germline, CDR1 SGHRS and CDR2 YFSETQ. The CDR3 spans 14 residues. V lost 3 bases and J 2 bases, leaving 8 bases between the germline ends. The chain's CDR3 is CASSSQGNTGELFF. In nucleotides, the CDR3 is TGCGCCAGCAGCTCACAGGGAAACACCGGGGAGCTGTTTTTT.

CDR3 sequence reads: CASSLSGGQGTKTQYF. CDR3 bases: TGTGCCAGCAGCTTGAGCGGGGGGCAAGGAACGAAGACCCAGTACTTC. The chain is built from TRBV5-6 and TRBJ2-5, with 9 bases aligning to TRBD2. Trimming cost V 1 base and J 6 bases; bases outside gene matches: 10. The CDR3 totals 16 residues. Germline values: CDR1 SGHDT, CDR2 YYEEEE.

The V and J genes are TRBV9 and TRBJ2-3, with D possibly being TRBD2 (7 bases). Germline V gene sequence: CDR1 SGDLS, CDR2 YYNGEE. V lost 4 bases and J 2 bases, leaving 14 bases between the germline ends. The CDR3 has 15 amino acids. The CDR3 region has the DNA TGTGCCAGCAGCCCTAGGGGGGGGACCACAGATACGCAGTATTTT. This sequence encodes CASSPRGGTTDTQYF. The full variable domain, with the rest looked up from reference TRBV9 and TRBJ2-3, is DSGVTQTPKHLITATGQRVTLRCSPRSGDLSVYWYQQSLDQGLQFLIQYYNGEERAKGNILERFSAQQFPDLHSELNLSSLELGDSALYFCASSPRGGTTDTQYFGPGTRLTVL.

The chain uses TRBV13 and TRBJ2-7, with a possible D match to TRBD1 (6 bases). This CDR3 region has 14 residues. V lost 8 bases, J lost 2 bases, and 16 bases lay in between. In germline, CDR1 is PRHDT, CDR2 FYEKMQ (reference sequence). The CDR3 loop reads CASGRGGGTYEQYF. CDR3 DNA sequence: TGTGCCAGCGGCAGAGGGGGTGGCACCTACGAGCAGTACTTC.

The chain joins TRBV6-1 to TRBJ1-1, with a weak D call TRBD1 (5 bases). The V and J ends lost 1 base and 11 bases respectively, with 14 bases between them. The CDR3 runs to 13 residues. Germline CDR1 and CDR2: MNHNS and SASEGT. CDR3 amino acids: CASSEGGGISAFF. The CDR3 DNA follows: TGTGCCAGCAGTGAAGGGGGGGGGATTTCTGCTTTCTTT.

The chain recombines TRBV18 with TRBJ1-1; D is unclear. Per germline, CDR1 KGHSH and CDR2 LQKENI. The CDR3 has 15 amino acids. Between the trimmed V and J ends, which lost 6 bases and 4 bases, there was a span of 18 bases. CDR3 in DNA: TGTGCCAGCTCGCTGGAGGCGGTGAAGAGCACTGAAGCTTTCTTT. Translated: CASSLEAVKSTEAFF.